The 31 T cell receptor beta chains in this list originate from one sample, sequenced in a study of OX40 agonist ivuxolimab in advanced cancers. The table came from immunoSEQ multiplex PCR; TCRdb's copy has only in-frame clones and leaves some out. The data contain about 43,000 clones, roughly 88% of them singletons. The source material was CD4+ or CD8+ T cells sorted from blood, sampled in a trial of the OX40 agonist ivuxolimab. The receptors were sampled from an adult with an advanced solid tumor such as melanoma, head and neck, liver or kidney cancer.

The chain uses TRBV20-1 and TRBJ2-1; D unresolved. The CDR3 covers 11 residues. Looked up from germline, CDR1 is DFQATT and CDR2 is SNEGSKA (reference sequence). Trimming pared 2 bases from V and 1 base from J, leaving 0 bases between. The CDR3 DNA is TGCAGTGCTAGATCCTACAATGAGCAGTTCTTC. Translated, it gives CSARSYNEQFF.

V gene TRBV6-4 combines with J gene TRBJ2-1, with 9 bases matching TRBD1. The CDR3 runs to 14 residues. V lost 6 bases and J lost 6; bases outside the gene matches: 6. Germline V gene data show CDR1 as MRHNA and CDR2 as SNTAGT. The CDR3 here is CASSGTGTSNEQFF. CDR3 sequence (DNA): TGTGCCAGCAGCGGGACAGGGACCTCCAATGAGCAGTTCTTC.

The CDR3 reads CASSLDQLARRPSTDTQYF. CDR3 nucleotide sequence: TGTGCCAGCAGCTTAGATCAACTAGCGAGACGGCCTAGCACAGATACGCAGTATTTT. This chain connects TRBV11-2 to TRBJ2-3; 7 nucleotides agree with TRBD2. Germline trimming cut 0 bases from V and 0 bases from J; bases unmatched to any gene: 12. The CDR3 has 19 amino acids. Germline CDR1 is SGHAT and CDR2 is FQNNGV. The variable domain in full, completed from reference TRBV11-2 and TRBJ2-3, reads EAGVAQSPRYKIIEKRQSVAFWCNPISGHATLYWYQQILGQGPKLLIQFQNNGVVDDSQLPKDRFSAERLKGVDSTLKIQPAKLEDSAVYLCASSLDQLARRPSTDTQYFGPGTRLTVL.

The chain carries TRBV2 and TRBJ2-1; TRBD2 matches at 8 bases. Germline values: CDR1 SNHLY, CDR2 FYNNEI. The CDR3 length is 15 residues. V lost 6 bases, J lost 10 bases, and 14 bases stayed unmatched. CDR3: CASRTLGLVTGEQFF. CDR3 nucleotides: TGTGCCAGCAGAACTTTGGGACTAGTGACCGGGGAGCAGTTCTTC.

This rearrangement joins TRBV5-6 to TRBJ2-7; no clear D gene. Germline V lookup: CDR1 SGHDT, CDR2 YYEEEE. The V and J ends lost 0 bases and 2 bases respectively, with 15 bases between them. The CDR3 is 16 residues long. In nucleotides, the CDR3 is TGTGCCAGCAGCTTGGATCTGACTGAACTTACCTACGAGCAGTACTTC. Encoded protein: CASSLDLTELTYEQYF.

This chain joins TRBV13 and TRBJ2-5; D tentatively fits TRBD1 or TRBD2 (5 bases each). V was cut by 0 bases and J by 5 bases, with 10 bases left in between. CDR1 PRHDT and CDR2 FYEKMQ come from the germline V gene (reference sequence). This CDR3 has 14 residues. The CDR3, as DNA: TGTGCCAGCAGCTTAGGATACGGGGCGGAGACCCAGTACTTC. This codes for CASSLGYGAETQYF.

CDR3 bases: TGCGCCAGCAGCTTGGACGCTAGCGGGAGTGGTTTTGCCAACTACGAGCAGTACTTC. Its protein product is CASSLDASGSGFANYEQYF. The chain employs TRBV5-1 and TRBJ2-7, with 10 bases aligning to TRBD2. In germline, CDR1 is SGHRS, CDR2 YFSETQ. Trimming took 0 bases from V and 3 from J; bases not matched to a gene: 15. The CDR3 is 19 amino acids.

This clone was observed a single time. The rearrangement links TRBV27 to TRBJ1-2, with D possibly TRBD1 on 5 matching bases. The CDR3 spans 15 residues. Germline values: CDR1 MNHEY, CDR2 SMNVEV (reference sequence). The ends were cut back, 0 bases at V and 7 bases at J, with 15 bases in the middle. CDR3 loop: CASSLSMGGIIGYTF. The CDR3 nucleotides read TGTGCCAGCAGTTTATCGATGGGGGGAATTATTGGCTACACCTTC.

This sequence joins TRBV6-1 and TRBJ2-7; 8 bases are shared with TRBD1. This CDR3 spans 16 amino acids. V lost 4 bases to trimming and J lost 3 bases; unmatched junction nucleotides: 11. Germline CDR1 is MNHNS and CDR2 is SASEGT. CDR3 in amino acids: CASSGGTGLTLYEQYF. In nucleotides, the CDR3 is TGTGCCAGCAGTGGGGGGACAGGACTTACTCTCTACGAGCAGTACTTC.

The chain employs TRBV19 and TRBJ2-1; 14 bases line up with TRBD2. CDR1 is LNHDA and CDR2 is SQIVND in the germline V gene (reference sequence). With V trimmed by 3 bases and J by 3 bases, 13 bases remained unmatched. This CDR3 has 20 residues. The CDR3 region is CASSMGSGLAGDTYYNEQFF. CDR3 sequence (DNA): TGTGCCAGTAGTATGGGCTCGGGACTAGCGGGAGATACGTACTACAATGAGCAGTTCTTC.

V usage is TRBV5-1 and J usage is TRBJ2-1; 7 bases line up with TRBD1. In germline, CDR1 is SGHRS, CDR2 YFSETQ. V lost 5 bases and J lost 9; bases outside the gene matches: 5. This CDR3 contains 12 residues. The CDR3 DNA reads TGCGCCAGCAGGTTAGACAGGGCTGAGCAGTTCTTC. This sequence encodes CASRLDRAEQFF. The full variable domain, rest sourced from reference TRBV5-1 and TRBJ2-1, is KAGVTQTPRYLIKTRGQQVTLSCSPISGHRSVSWYQQTPGQGLQFLFEYFSETQRNKGNFPGRFSGRQFSNSRSEMNVSTLELGDSALYLCASRLDRAEQFFGPGTRLTVL.

The chain carries TRBV7-6 and TRBJ2-7; 8 positions agree with TRBD1. Trimming removed 5 bases from V and 3 bases from J; junction bases left unmatched: 3. The CDR3 totals 13 residues. Germline V gene sequence: CDR1 SGHVS, CDR2 FNYEAQ. The CDR3 DNA reads as TGTGCCAGCAGCCAAACAGGGGGCTACGAGCAGTACTTC. It yields the protein CASSQTGGYEQYF.

This rearrangement joins TRBV7-3 to TRBJ1-5, with D hard to call. This CDR3 is built from 15 residues. With 0 bases removed from V and 4 bases from J, the gap between germline ends came to 10 bases. Germline V gene sequence: CDR1 SGHTA, CDR2 FQGTGA. The CDR3 reads CASSLTGGKNQPQHF. The CDR3 nucleotides read TGTGCCAGCAGCTTAACCGGAGGAAAAAATCAGCCCCAGCATTTT. Based on the CDR3 plus reference TRBV7-3 and TRBJ1-5, the full variable domain is GAGVSQTPSNKVTEKGKYVELRCDPISGHTALYWYRQSLGQGPEFLIYFQGTGAADDSGLPNDRFFAVRPEGSVSTLKIQRTERGDSAVYLCASSLTGGKNQPQHFGDGTRLSIL.

The genes are TRBV4-1 and TRBJ2-5; 14 nucleotides line up with TRBD2. V lost 5 bases and J lost 5; bases outside the gene matches: 10. This CDR3 has 17 residues. Germline-derived CDR1 and CDR2 are MGHRA and YSYEKL. CDR3 region: CASSTGTSGRTLETQYF. The CDR3 nucleotides are TGCGCCAGCAGCACCGGGACTAGCGGGAGAACTTTGGAGACCCAGTACTTC.

The CDR3 DNA follows: TGTGCCAGCAAGAGGGGGGCTAAGGGCAATCAGCCCCAGCATTTT. Translating gives CASKRGAKGNQPQHF. The chain combines TRBV6-1 with TRBJ1-5, with a tentative D call TRBD1 (6 bases). The CDR3 runs 15 residues. Trimming removed 7 bases at V and 2 bases at J, with 15 bases between. CDR1 and CDR2 (germline): MNHNS, SASEGT.

This rearrangement joins TRBV11-2 to TRBJ2-5; TRBD2 aligns across 14 bases. V gave up 4 bases and J gave up 2 bases; unmatched junction bases: 0. The CDR3 spans 15 residues. Germline-derived CDR1 and CDR2 are SGHAT and FQNNGV. CDR3 loop: CASSWTSGGQETQYF. CDR3 bases: TGTGCCAGCAGCTGGACTAGCGGGGGGCAAGAGACCCAGTACTTC.

CDR3 sequence: CASSAIPGGDTQYF. Here the CDR3 DNA reads TGTGCCAGCAGCGCCATACCCGGAGGGGATACGCAGTATTTT. The chain has TRBV6-5 and TRBJ2-3, with TRBD2 as a possible D gene (6 bases). The CDR3 has 14 amino acids. The V gene's germline CDR1 is MNHEY and CDR2 SVGAGI. V was pared by 6 bases and J by 6 bases, with 16 bases between.

This rearrangement joins TRBV29-1 to TRBJ2-3; the D is unclear. Germline V gene sequence: CDR1 SQVTM, CDR2 ANQGSEA. The CDR3 sequence is 13 residues long. V gave up 2 bases and J gave up 6 bases, with 12 bases separating them. CDR3 in amino acids: CSVEILAPDTQYF. The CDR3 nucleotides are TGCAGCGTTGAAATCCTGGCACCCGATACGCAGTATTTT.

This clone was found once. The chain recombines TRBV28 with TRBJ2-7; no clear D gene. CDR1 MDHEN and CDR2 SYDVKM come from the germline V gene. This CDR3 region has 13 residues. The V and J ends lost 2 bases and 7 bases respectively, with 12 bases between them. CDR3 sequence reads: CASSLDHLGEQYF. The CDR3 bases are TGTGCCAGCAGTTTAGACCACCTGGGGGAGCAGTACTTC. Combining the CDR3 with reference TRBV28 and TRBJ2-7 gives the whole variable domain DVKVTQSSRYLVKRTGEKVFLECVQDMDHENMFWYRQDPGLGLRLIYFSYDVKMKEKGDIPEGYSVSREKKERFSLILESASTNQTSMYLCASSLDHLGEQYFGPGTRLTVT.

The chain joins TRBV10-1 to TRBJ2-2; D not certain. The length of the CDR3 is 13 residues. The germline CDR1 and CDR2 sequences are WNHNN and SYGVQD (reference sequence). V lost 7 bases to trimming and J lost 13 bases, with 19 bases between them. CDR3 DNA: TGCGCCAGCAAGAAGACACCCCCGAGTGGGCTGTTTTTT. It codes for CASKKTPPSGLFF.

This sequence joins TRBV4-1 and TRBJ2-1; the match to TRBD2 covers 12 bases. The germline V gene encodes CDR1 MGHRA and CDR2 YSYEKL. The CDR3 is 17 amino acids. Trimming cost V 2 bases and J 0 bases; bases outside gene matches: 2. The CDR3 is CASSQWTSGISYNEQFF. CDR3 in DNA: TGCGCCAGCAGCCAATGGACTAGCGGGATCTCCTACAATGAGCAGTTCTTC.

This clone has a handful of counts. The V gene is TRBV28, the J gene TRBJ2-7; no clear D. The CDR3 has 14 amino acids. V dropped 5 bases and J dropped 1 base, with 12 bases sitting between them. From germline, CDR1 is MDHEN and CDR2 SYDVKM. The CDR3 reads CASSPRLRSYEQYF. In DNA form, the CDR3 reads TGTGCCAGCAGTCCCCGATTGCGGTCCTACGAGCAGTACTTC.

The chain joins TRBV30 to TRBJ2-7; 7 bases are shared with TRBD2. The V gene end was trimmed by 3 bases and the J gene end by 5 bases; junction bases not matched to a gene: 7. The germline gives CDR1 GTSNPN, CDR2 SVGIG (reference sequence). The CDR3 extends over 13 amino acids. CDR3 region: CAWRGGFGDEQYF. For the CDR3, the DNA is TGTGCCTGGAGGGGGGGGTTTGGTGACGAGCAGTACTTC.

Here the CDR3 DNA reads TGTGCCAGCAGCGTAAATCGGGAGGGCTTGACAGATACGCAGTATTTT. Translated, it gives CASSVNREGLTDTQYF. The V and J genes are TRBV9 and TRBJ2-3, with 8 bases matching TRBD2. Germline V lookup: CDR1 SGDLS, CDR2 YYNGEE. V shed 1 base, J shed 3 bases, and the junction held 7 bases outside the gene matches. This CDR3 has 16 amino acids.

The chain has TRBV7-9 and TRBJ2-5; D might be TRBD1 or TRBD2, each matching 6 bases. V dropped 2 bases and J dropped 3 bases, with 16 bases sitting between them. Germline CDR1 and CDR2: SEHNR and FQNEAQ (reference sequence). This CDR3 is built from 16 residues. The CDR3 is CASSLRGGGPKETQYF. CDR3 sequence (DNA): TGTGCCAGCAGCTTACGAGGTGGGGGGCCTAAAGAGACCCAGTACTTC.

V and J are TRBV30 and TRBJ2-3, with a tentative D call TRBD1 (6 bases). V lost 0 bases, J lost 6 bases, and 13 bases lay in between. Germline loops: CDR1 GTSNPN, CDR2 SVGIG (reference sequence). There are 14 residues in the CDR3. The CDR3 protein is CAWSVLGATDTQYF. CDR3 sequence (DNA): TGTGCCTGGAGTGTACTGGGGGCCACCGATACGCAGTATTTT.

This clone was detected a few times. The CDR3 DNA is TGTGCCAGCAGCCGGACCGGAGGGAGCTCCTACGAGCAGTACTTC. Its translation is CASSRTGGSSYEQYF. The V gene is TRBV13, the J gene TRBJ2-7; D may be TRBD2 (6 bases). Germline CDR1 PRHDT, CDR2 FYEKMQ (reference sequence). The CDR3 sequence is 15 residues long. V was shortened by 5 bases and J by 0 bases, with 14 bases between the two germline ends.

The chain employs TRBV5-6 and TRBJ2-1; D remains unclear. This CDR3 contains 15 residues. With 2 bases removed from V and 3 bases from J, the gap between germline ends came to 12 bases. CDR1 and CDR2 (germline): SGHDT, YYEEEE. The DNA for the CDR3 is TGTGCCAGCAGCTTAGGATCTACCAGCTACAATGAGCAGTTCTTC. Translating it yields CASSLGSTSYNEQFF.

The V call is TRBV7-9, the J call TRBJ1-1, with D possibly matching TRBD1 (5 bases). Germline CDR1 and CDR2: SEHNR and FQNEAQ (reference sequence). The CDR3 covers 12 residues. V lost 1 base to trimming and J lost 10 bases, with 10 bases between them. The CDR3 DNA follows: TGTGCCAGCAGCTTAGGGCAGGGAGGAGCTTTCTTT. Residues: CASSLGQGGAFF. Full variable domain (outside the CDR3, taken from reference TRBV7-9 and TRBJ1-1): DTGVSQNPRHKITKRGQNVTFRCDPISEHNRLYWYRQTLGQGPEFLTYFQNEAQLEKSRLLSDRFSAERPKGSFSTLEIQRTEQGDSAMYLCASSLGQGGAFFGQGTRLTVV.

The V and J genes are TRBV4-1 and TRBJ2-7; TRBD1 is a possible D gene (6 bases). The germline V gene encodes CDR1 MGHRA and CDR2 YSYEKL. The CDR3 runs 17 residues. V lost 1 base to trimming and J lost 7 bases, with 23 bases between them. CDR3 nucleotide sequence: TGCGCCAGCAGCCAAGTGGGCTGGGGGCCCAGGGGCGAAGAGCAGTACTTC. It yields the protein CASSQVGWGPRGEEQYF.

The V gene is TRBV28, the J gene TRBJ2-7; 14 bases fit TRBD2. J lost 1 base, V lost 6 bases, and 5 bases had no gene match. Per the germline V gene, CDR1 is MDHEN and CDR2 is SYDVKM. This CDR3 has 16 amino acids. The CDR3 DNA reads as TGTGCCAGCAGCCCGGGACTAGCGGGAGTTTCCTACGAGCAGTACTTC. Its protein product is CASSPGLAGVSYEQYF.